These 26 T cell receptor beta chains were all obtained from the same sample, sequenced in a study of beta chain features in type 1 diabetes. All of the isolated RNA was reverse transcribed, so expressed TCRB transcripts were sequenced. TCRdb keeps only in-frame clones here, not all; method: immunoSEQ multiplex PCR. The sample holds under 400,000 clones, around 12% seen once. The sample taken for sequencing was naive CD4+ T cells from blood. Every receptor here comes from a young man in good health.

The chain couples TRBV9 to TRBJ2-7; 8 bases agree with TRBD2. The CDR3 has 16 amino acids. Trimming at V came to 3 bases and at J to 2 bases, leaving 10 bases not matched to a gene. Germline values: CDR1 SGDLS, CDR2 YYNGEE. The CDR3 region has the DNA TGTGCCAGCAGCGCCGCCACGGGACTAGATCCCTACGAGCAGTACTTC. Encoded protein: CASSAATGLDPYEQYF.

With respect to this clone: A read error may produce the germline difference seen at one junction end. The CDR3 DNA reads as TGTGCTAGCAGCTTAAGGCTGGCGGGAAATGCCGGGGAGCTGTTTTTT. Translating it yields CASSLRLAGNAGELFF. The chain joins TRBV7-7 to TRBJ2-2, with a weak D call TRBD2 (6 bases). The CDR3 contains 16 residues. Germline V gives CDR1 SSHAT, CDR2 FNYEAQ (reference sequence).

This clone was counted a few times. This chain connects TRBV7-3 to TRBJ2-1; 7 bases map to TRBD2. J gave up 4 bases and V 2 bases, and 5 bases lay outside the gene matches. The CDR3 extends over 15 amino acids. CDR1 and CDR2 (germline): SGHTA, FQGTGA. Here the CDR3 DNA reads TGTGCCAGCAGCTTAGTCGGGACTAAGTACAATGAGCAGTTCTTC. Translated, it gives CASSLVGTKYNEQFF. Full variable domain (rest looked up from reference TRBV7-3 and TRBJ2-1): GAGVSQTPSNKVTEKGKYVELRCDPISGHTALYWYRQSLGQGPEFLIYFQGTGAADDSGLPNDRFFAVRPEGSVSTLKIQRTERGDSAVYLCASSLVGTKYNEQFFGPGTRLTVL.

DNA for the CDR3: TGTGCCAGCAGCGTAGACTCCGCTCTGAACACTGAAGCTTTCTTT. It translates to CASSVDSALNTEAFF. V is TRBV9 and J is TRBJ1-1; D remains ambiguous. CDR3 length: 15 amino acids. Trimming shortened V by 0 bases and J by 0 bases, and 9 bases separated the two germline ends. CDR1 and CDR2 from the germline V gene are SGDLS and YYNGEE.

The chain recombines TRBV9 with TRBJ2-1, with D possibly TRBD2 on 5 matching bases. The CDR3 loop spans 13 amino acids. V was cut by 1 base and J by 6 bases, with 8 bases left in between. Germline CDR1 reads SGDLS; CDR2 reads YYNGEE. The chain's CDR3 is CASSVSGVNEQFF. In DNA, the CDR3 is TGTGCCAGCAGCGTATCCGGGGTCAATGAGCAGTTCTTC.

CDR3 DNA sequence: TGTGCCTGGAGTGACTTCGAGGGCTTTACTCGCGATGAGCAGTTCTTC. This codes for CAWSDFEGFTRDEQFF. The chain has TRBV30 and TRBJ2-1, with D possibly matching TRBD2 (5 bases). V dropped 1 base and J dropped 8 bases, with 21 bases sitting between them. CDR1 is GTSNPN and CDR2 is SVGIG in the germline V gene (reference sequence). CDR3 length equals 16 residues.

In this sample, this clone turned up many times. The rearrangement uses TRBV5-4 and TRBJ2-3, with D uncertain. V was trimmed by 0 bases and J by 0 bases, leaving 11 bases between them. CDR1 is SGHNT and CDR2 is YYREEE in the germline V gene (reference sequence). The CDR3 runs 16 residues. The CDR3 spells CASSLDLRASTDTQYF. The CDR3 DNA follows: TGTGCCAGCAGCTTGGACCTGAGAGCTAGCACAGATACGCAGTATTTT. The whole variable domain, remainder taken from reference TRBV5-4 and TRBJ2-3, is ETGVTQSPTHLIKTRGQQVTLRCSSQSGHNTVSWYQQALGQGPQFIFQYYREEENGRGNFPPRFSGLQFPNYSSELNVNALELDDSALYLCASSLDLRASTDTQYFGPGTRLTVL.

The chain joins TRBV30 to TRBJ2-5; TRBD1 matches 7 bases. Looked up from germline, CDR1 is GTSNPN and CDR2 is SVGIG (reference sequence). The CDR3 spans 14 residues. V shed 3 bases and J 8 bases; nucleotides not matched to a gene: 12. CDR3 loop: CAWRLGQPPGTQYF. In DNA, the CDR3 is TGTGCCTGGAGGCTGGGACAGCCACCGGGTACCCAGTACTTC. Combining the CDR3 with reference TRBV30 and TRBJ2-5 gives the whole variable domain SQTIHQWPATLVQPVGSPLSLECTVEGTSNPNLYWYRQAAGRGLQLLFYSVGIGQISSEVPQNLSASRPQDRQFILSSKKLLLSDSGFYLCAWRLGQPPGTQYFGPGTRLLVL.

The V gene is TRBV5-1, the J gene TRBJ2-3; TRBD2 matches at 12 bases. V lost 4 bases, J lost 4 bases, and 4 bases stayed unmatched. CDR1 is SGHRS and CDR2 is YFSETQ in the germline V gene. The CDR3 runs to 15 residues. CDR3 residues: CASSELAGGSDTQYF. For the CDR3, the DNA is TGCGCCAGCAGCGAACTAGCGGGAGGTTCAGATACGCAGTATTTT.

With regard to this clone: A read error is possible here, since a much larger clone lies one base away. Other DNA sequences of this sample code for an identical CDR3. The J gene is TRBJ2-1, the V gene TRBV6-5; TRBD2 agrees at 12 bases. J lost 9 bases, V lost 8 bases, and 2 bases had no gene match. The V gene's germline CDR1 is MNHEY and CDR2 SVGAGI. CDR3 size: 12 residues. The CDR3 DNA reads TGTGCCAGCTCACTAGCGGGAGGTGAGCAGTTCTTC. It is translated as CASSLAGGEQFF.

Here the CDR3 reads CASSQFREQYF. The CDR3 nucleotides read TGTGCCAGCAGTCAATTCAGGGAGCAGTACTTC. V gene TRBV27 combines with J gene TRBJ2-7, with unresolved D. Germline values: CDR1 MNHEY, CDR2 SMNVEV (reference sequence). The CDR3 consists of 11 residues. The V and J ends lost 5 bases and 7 bases respectively, with 9 bases between them.

This chain uses TRBV28 with TRBJ2-5, with D possibly TRBD2 on 6 matching bases. There are 15 residues in the CDR3. From germline, CDR1 is MDHEN and CDR2 SYDVKM. The ends were cut back, 5 bases at V and 7 bases at J, with 20 bases in the middle. CDR3 coding DNA: TGTGCCAGCAGTAACCAACCGGGAGACTCGGGGACCCAGTACTTC. This codes for CASSNQPGDSGTQYF.

The gene calls are TRBV18 and TRBJ2-5, with no clear D. V was clipped by 4 bases and J by 5 bases, with 8 bases between them. Germline V CDR1 and CDR2: KGHSH, LQKENI. This CDR3 has 12 amino acids. The CDR3 here is CASSQAAETQYF. DNA of the CDR3: TGTGCCAGCTCACAAGCTGCCGAGACCCAGTACTTC.

This clone was recorded a few times. The chain carries TRBV29-1 and TRBJ2-6; D unresolved. This CDR3 region has 13 residues. V was clipped by 7 bases and J by 0 bases, with 7 bases between them. CDR1 is SQVTM and CDR2 is ANQGSEA in the germline V gene. CDR3 DNA: TGCAGCGCGGAGAGCTCTGGGGCCAACGTCCTGACTTTC. This translates into CSAESSGANVLTF.

V gene TRBV6-5 combines with J gene TRBJ1-1, with 8 bases that match TRBD1. V trimming: 0 bases; J trimming: 3 bases; junction bases outside the gene matches: 6. This CDR3 spans 16 amino acids. CDR1 and CDR2 from the germline V gene are MNHEY and SVGAGI. The CDR3 here is CASSYSRTGIDTEAFF. DNA for the CDR3: TGTGCCAGCAGTTACTCCCGGACAGGGATTGACACTGAAGCTTTCTTT.

This rearrangement joins TRBV12-5 to TRBJ2-3; 7 bases fit TRBD1. The trim removed 5 bases at V and 0 bases at J, leaving 8 bases unmatched. CDR1 LGHNT and CDR2 FRNRAP come from the germline V gene. The CDR3 spans 16 residues. DNA of the CDR3: TGTGCTAGTGGTCCCGGACAGGAACCTAGCACAGATACGCAGTATTTT. Translated, it gives CASGPGQEPSTDTQYF.

This chain links TRBV9 with TRBJ2-1, with 9 bases matching TRBD2. Germline values: CDR1 SGDLS, CDR2 YYNGEE. CDR3 length: 15 residues. V was pared by 4 bases and J by 4 bases, with 6 bases of the junction left unmatched. The CDR3 DNA follows: TGTGCCAGCAGCACCACTAGCGGGTCGTACAATGAGCAGTTCTTC. Translating gives CASSTTSGSYNEQFF.

This clone was observed a handful of times. The rearrangement joins TRBV30 to TRBJ1-5, with D hard to call. The CDR3 loop spans 13 amino acids. Looked up from germline, CDR1 is GTSNPN and CDR2 is SVGIG (reference sequence). Deletions cut 0 bases from V and 4 bases from J, with 7 bases between. CDR3 sequence: CAWSVVVNQPQHF. Written as DNA, the CDR3 is TGTGCCTGGAGTGTAGTAGTGAATCAGCCCCAGCATTTT.

This clone was counted between two and nine times. This sequence joins TRBV2 and TRBJ2-7; 10 positions agree with TRBD1. The CDR3 has 15 amino acids. Germline V gene sequence: CDR1 SNHLY, CDR2 FYNNEI. V dropped 6 bases and J dropped 1; count of bases not matched to a gene: 6. CDR3 protein: CASRPGTGVSYEQYF. The CDR3 DNA is TGTGCCAGCAGGCCTGGGACAGGGGTGTCCTACGAGCAGTACTTC.

The rearrangement links TRBV2 to TRBJ1-4; 8 bases fit TRBD1. Germline V gives CDR1 SNHLY, CDR2 FYNNEI. Trimming cost V 8 bases and J 10 bases; bases outside gene matches: 12. The CDR3 totals 14 residues. The CDR3 here is CASSTHGQGGKLFF. The CDR3 bases are TGTGCCAGCTCAACCCATGGACAGGGTGGAAAACTGTTTTTT.

V gene TRBV7-8 combines with J gene TRBJ2-7; TRBD2 agrees at 13 bases. Losses at the gene ends were 5 bases for V and 3 bases for J; bases not matched to a gene: 10. Germline V gene lookup returns CDR1 SGHVS and CDR2 FQNEAQ. CDR3 length equals 17 residues. CDR3 coding DNA: TGTGCCAGCAGCCTAAGGACGGGACTAGCGGGGAACTACGAGCAGTACTTC. Amino acids: CASSLRTGLAGNYEQYF.

A few counts support this clone. This rearrangement joins TRBV4-3 to TRBJ1-5; a weak D match, TRBD1 (5 bases). The V end lost 0 bases, the J end lost 7 bases, and 7 bases lay between the germline ends. This CDR3 has 13 residues. Germline V gene sequence: CDR1 LGHNA, CDR2 YSLEER. The CDR3 reads CASSQDGGQPQHF. In DNA form, the CDR3 reads TGCGCCAGCAGCCAAGACGGGGGACAGCCCCAGCATTTT.

This clone was observed a handful of times. V and J are TRBV11-1 and TRBJ2-5, with D perhaps matching TRBD2 (6 bases). Trimming took 4 bases from V and 2 from J, leaving 17 bases between them. The germline V gene encodes CDR1 SGHAT and CDR2 FQDESV (reference sequence). The CDR3 consists of 16 residues. CDR3 protein: CASSWEAGRVQETQYF. The DNA for the CDR3 is TGTGCCAGCAGCTGGGAGGCGGGGCGAGTGCAAGAGACCCAGTACTTC.

This clone has more than one count but fewer than ten. The V and J genes are TRBV7-2 and TRBJ2-7, with 11 nucleotides matching TRBD2. V was pared by 4 bases and J by 3 bases, with 5 bases of the junction left unmatched. CDR1 is SGHTA, CDR2 FQGNSA, per germline. The CDR3 loop spans 15 amino acids. The CDR3 DNA reads as TGTGCCAGCAGCTCGCTAGCGGGAGGCCTCTACGAGCAGTACTTC. Translated: CASSSLAGGLYEQYF. Using reference TRBV7-2 and TRBJ2-7 for the parts outside the CDR3, the full variable domain is GAGVSQSPSNKVTEKGKDVELRCDPISGHTALYWYRQSLGQGLEFLIYFQGNSAPDKSGLPSDRFSAERTGGSVSTLTIQRTQQEDSAVYLCASSSLAGGLYEQYFGPGTRLTVT.

The rearrangement links TRBV14 to TRBJ2-7, with 9 positions matching TRBD1. Germline V gene sequence: CDR1 SGHDN, CDR2 FVKESK. The V and J ends lost 0 bases and 1 base, in that order; junction bases with no gene match: 7. The CDR3 totals 17 residues. CDR3 nucleotides: TGTGCCAGCAGCCAAGATAGACAGGGGGTCCGATCCTACGAGCAGTACTTC. Amino acids: CASSQDRQGVRSYEQYF.

This clone showed up just a few times. V usage is TRBV7-3 and J usage is TRBJ1-1, with TRBD1 as a possible D gene (5 bases). Germline assignment: CDR1 SGHTA and CDR2 FQGTGA. Trimming took 2 bases from V and 4 from J, leaving 14 bases between them. CDR3 length equals 15 residues. The CDR3 nucleotides are TGTGCCAGCAGCTTAGTCGGGGGATCCCGCACTGAAGCTTTCTTT. Amino acid sequence: CASSLVGGSRTEAFF. The entire variable domain, with the rest obtained from reference TRBV7-3 and TRBJ1-1, is as follows: GAGVSQTPSNKVTEKGKYVELRCDPISGHTALYWYRQSLGQGPEFLIYFQGTGAADDSGLPNDRFFAVRPEGSVSTLKIQRTERGDSAVYLCASSLVGGSRTEAFFGQGTRLTVV.